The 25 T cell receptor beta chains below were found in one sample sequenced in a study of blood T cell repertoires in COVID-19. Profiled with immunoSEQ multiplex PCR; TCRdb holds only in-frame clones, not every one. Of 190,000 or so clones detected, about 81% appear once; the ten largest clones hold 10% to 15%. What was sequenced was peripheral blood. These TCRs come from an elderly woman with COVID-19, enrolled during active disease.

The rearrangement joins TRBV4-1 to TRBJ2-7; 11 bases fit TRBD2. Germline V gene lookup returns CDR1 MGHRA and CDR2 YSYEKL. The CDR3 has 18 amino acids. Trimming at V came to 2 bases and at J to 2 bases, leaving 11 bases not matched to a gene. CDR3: CASSQPSGGIELTYEQYF. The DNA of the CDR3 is TGCGCCAGCAGCCAACCTAGCGGGGGGATCGAGCTAACCTACGAGCAGTACTTC.

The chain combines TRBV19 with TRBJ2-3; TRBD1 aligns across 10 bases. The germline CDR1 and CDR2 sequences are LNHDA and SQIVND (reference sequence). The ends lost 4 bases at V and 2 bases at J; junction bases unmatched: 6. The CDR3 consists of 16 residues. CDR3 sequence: CASSTGQGDYTDTQYF. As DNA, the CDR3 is TGTGCCAGTAGTACCGGACAGGGGGATTACACAGATACGCAGTATTTT.

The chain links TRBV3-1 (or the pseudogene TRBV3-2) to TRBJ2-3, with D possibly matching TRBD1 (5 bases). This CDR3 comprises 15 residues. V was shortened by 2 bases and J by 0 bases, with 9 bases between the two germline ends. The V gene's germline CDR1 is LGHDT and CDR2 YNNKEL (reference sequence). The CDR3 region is CASSQIQGSTDTQYF. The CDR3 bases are TGTGCCAGCAGCCAAATCCAGGGTAGCACAGATACGCAGTATTTT.

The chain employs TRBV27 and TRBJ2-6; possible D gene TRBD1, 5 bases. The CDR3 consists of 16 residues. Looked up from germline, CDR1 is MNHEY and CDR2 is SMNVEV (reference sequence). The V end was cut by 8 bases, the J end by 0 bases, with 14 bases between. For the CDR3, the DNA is TGTGCCAGCGGCAGGGTAATCTCCTCTGGGGCCAACGTCCTGACTTTC. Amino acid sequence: CASGRVISSGANVLTF.

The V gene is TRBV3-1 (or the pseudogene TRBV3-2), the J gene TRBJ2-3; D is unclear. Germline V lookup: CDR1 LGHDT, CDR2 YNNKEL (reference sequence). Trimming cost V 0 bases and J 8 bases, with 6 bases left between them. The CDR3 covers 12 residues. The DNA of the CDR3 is TGTGCCAGCAGCCAAGATCGAGGTACGCAGTATTTT. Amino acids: CASSQDRGTQYF.

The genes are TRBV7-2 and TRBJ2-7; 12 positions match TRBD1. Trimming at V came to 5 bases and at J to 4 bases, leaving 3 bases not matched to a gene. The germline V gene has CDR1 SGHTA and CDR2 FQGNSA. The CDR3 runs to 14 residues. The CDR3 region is CASSRGQGAYEQYF. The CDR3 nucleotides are TGTGCCAGCAGCAGGGGACAGGGGGCGTACGAGCAGTACTTC.

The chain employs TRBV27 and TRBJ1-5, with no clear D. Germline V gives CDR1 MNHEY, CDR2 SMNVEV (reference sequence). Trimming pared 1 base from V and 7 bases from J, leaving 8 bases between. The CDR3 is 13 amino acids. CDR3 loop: CASSLFSGQPQHF. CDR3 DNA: TGTGCCAGCAGTTTATTTTCAGGACAGCCCCAGCATTTT.

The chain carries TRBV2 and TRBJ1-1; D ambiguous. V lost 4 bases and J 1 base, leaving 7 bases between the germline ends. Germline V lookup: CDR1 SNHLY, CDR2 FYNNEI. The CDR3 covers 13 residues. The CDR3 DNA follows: TGTGCCAGCAGTGTGGAGACGAACACTGAAGCTTTCTTT. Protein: CASSVETNTEAFF. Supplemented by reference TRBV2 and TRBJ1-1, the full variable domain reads EPEVTQTPSHQVTQMGQEVILRCVPISNHLYFYWYRQILGQKVEFLVSFYNNEISEKSEIFDDQFSVERPDGSNFTLKIRSTKLEDSAMYFCASSVETNTEAFFGQGTRLTVV.

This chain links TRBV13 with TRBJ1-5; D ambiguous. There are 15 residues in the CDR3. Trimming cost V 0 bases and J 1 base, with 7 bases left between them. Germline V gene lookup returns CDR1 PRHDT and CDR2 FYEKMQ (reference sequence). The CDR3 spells CASSLGGLSNQPQHF. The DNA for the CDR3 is TGTGCCAGCAGCTTAGGTGGACTGAGCAATCAGCCCCAGCATTTT.

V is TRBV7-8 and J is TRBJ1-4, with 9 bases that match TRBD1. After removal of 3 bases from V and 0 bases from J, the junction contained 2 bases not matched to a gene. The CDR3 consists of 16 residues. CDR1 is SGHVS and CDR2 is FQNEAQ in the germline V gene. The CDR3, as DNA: TGTGCCAGCAGCTTCACAGGGGGCGCAACTAATGAAAAACTGTTTTTT. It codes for CASSFTGGATNEKLFF. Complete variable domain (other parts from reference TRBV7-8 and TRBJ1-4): GAGVSQSPRYKVAKRGQDVALRCDPISGHVSLFWYQQALGQGPEFLTYFQNEAQLDKSGLPSDRFFAERPEGSVSTLKIQRTQQEDSAVYLCASSFTGGATNEKLFFGSGTQLSVL.

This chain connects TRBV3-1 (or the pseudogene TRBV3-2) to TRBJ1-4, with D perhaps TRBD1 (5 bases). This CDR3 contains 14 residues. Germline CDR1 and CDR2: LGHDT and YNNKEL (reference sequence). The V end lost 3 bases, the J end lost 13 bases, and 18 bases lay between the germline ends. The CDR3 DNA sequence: TGTGCCAGCAGCCAGGGGGGAGTTATGAACAGACTGTTTTTT. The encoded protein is CASSQGGVMNRLFF.

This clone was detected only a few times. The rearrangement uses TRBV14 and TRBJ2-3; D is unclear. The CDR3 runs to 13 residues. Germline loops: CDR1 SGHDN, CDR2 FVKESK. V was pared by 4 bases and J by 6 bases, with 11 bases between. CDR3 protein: CASSRGQRDTQYF. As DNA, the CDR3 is TGTGCCAGCAGCCGAGGCCAGAGGGATACGCAGTATTTT. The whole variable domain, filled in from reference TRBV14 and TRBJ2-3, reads EAGVTQFPSHSVIEKGQTVTLRCDPISGHDNLYWYRRVMGKEIKFLLHFVKESKQDESGMPNNRFLAERTGGTYSTLKVQPAELEDSGVYFCASSRGQRDTQYFGPGTRLTVL.

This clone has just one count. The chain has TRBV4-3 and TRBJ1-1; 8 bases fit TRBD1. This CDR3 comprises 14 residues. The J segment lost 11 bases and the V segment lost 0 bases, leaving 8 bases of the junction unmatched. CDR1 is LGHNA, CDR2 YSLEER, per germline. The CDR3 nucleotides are TGCGCCAGCAGCCAAGATCAAGTCACAGGGGGTGCTTTCTTT. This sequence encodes CASSQDQVTGGAFF.

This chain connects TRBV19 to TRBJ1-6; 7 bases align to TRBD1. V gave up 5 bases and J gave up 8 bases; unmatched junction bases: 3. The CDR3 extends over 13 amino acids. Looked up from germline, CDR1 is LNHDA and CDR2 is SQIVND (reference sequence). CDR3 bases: TGTGCCAGTAGTCCAGACAGGGATTCACCCCTCCACTTT. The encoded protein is CASSPDRDSPLHF.

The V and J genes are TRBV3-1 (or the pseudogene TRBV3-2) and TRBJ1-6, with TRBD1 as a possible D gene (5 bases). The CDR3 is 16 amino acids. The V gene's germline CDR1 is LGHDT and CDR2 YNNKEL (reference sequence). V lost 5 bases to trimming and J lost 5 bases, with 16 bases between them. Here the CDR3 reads CASSFRARFNNSPLHF. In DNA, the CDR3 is TGTGCCAGCAGCTTCAGGGCGCGGTTTAATAATTCACCCCTCCACTTT.

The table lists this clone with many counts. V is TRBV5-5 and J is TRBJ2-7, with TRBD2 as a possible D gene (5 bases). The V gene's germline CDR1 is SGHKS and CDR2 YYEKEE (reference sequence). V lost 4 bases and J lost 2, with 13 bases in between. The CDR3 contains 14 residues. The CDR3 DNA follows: TGTGCCAGCAGCGTTTTCGCGGGTACCTACGAGCAGTACTTC. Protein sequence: CASSVFAGTYEQYF.

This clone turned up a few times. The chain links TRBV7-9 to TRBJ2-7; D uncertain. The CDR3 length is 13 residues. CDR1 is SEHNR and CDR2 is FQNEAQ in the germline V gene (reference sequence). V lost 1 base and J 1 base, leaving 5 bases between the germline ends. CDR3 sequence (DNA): TGTGCCAGCAGCTTAGGCGAATCCTACGAGCAGTACTTC. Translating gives CASSLGESYEQYF.

The CDR3 loop reads CASSLVGATYEQYF. The CDR3, as DNA: TGTGCCAGCAGCTTGGTCGGAGCGACTTACGAGCAGTACTTC. V usage is TRBV5-4 and J usage is TRBJ2-7; no clear D gene. This CDR3 comprises 14 residues. CDR1 is SGHNT, CDR2 YYREEE, per germline (reference sequence). Between the trimmed V and J ends, which lost 0 bases and 4 bases, there was a span of 11 bases.

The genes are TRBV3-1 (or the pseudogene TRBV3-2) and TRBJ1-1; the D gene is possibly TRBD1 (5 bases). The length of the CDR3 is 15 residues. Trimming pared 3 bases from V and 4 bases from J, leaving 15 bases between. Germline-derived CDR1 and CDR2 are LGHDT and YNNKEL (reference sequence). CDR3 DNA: TGTGCCAGCAGCCAGCGGGACTTGGGGGGCACTGAAGCTTTCTTT. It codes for CASSQRDLGGTEAFF.

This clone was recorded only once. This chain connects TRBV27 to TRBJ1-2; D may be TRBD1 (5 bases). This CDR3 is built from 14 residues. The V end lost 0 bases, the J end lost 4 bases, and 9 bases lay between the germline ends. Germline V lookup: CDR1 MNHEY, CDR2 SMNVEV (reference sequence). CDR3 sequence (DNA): TGTGCCAGCAGTTTATCGCAGGGATTCTATGGCTACACCTTC. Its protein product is CASSLSQGFYGYTF.

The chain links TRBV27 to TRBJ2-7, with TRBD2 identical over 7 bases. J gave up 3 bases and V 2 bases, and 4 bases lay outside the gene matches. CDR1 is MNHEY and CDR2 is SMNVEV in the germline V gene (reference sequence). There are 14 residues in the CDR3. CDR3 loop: CASSLAGVFYEQYF. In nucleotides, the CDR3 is TGTGCCAGCAGTTTAGCGGGGGTCTTCTACGAGCAGTACTTC.

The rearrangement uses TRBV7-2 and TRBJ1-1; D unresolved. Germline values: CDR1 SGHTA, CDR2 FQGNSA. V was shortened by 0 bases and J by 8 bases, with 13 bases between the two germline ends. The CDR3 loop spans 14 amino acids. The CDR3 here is CASSLAPGVREAFF. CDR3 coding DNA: TGTGCCAGCAGCTTAGCGCCCGGGGTACGCGAAGCTTTCTTT.

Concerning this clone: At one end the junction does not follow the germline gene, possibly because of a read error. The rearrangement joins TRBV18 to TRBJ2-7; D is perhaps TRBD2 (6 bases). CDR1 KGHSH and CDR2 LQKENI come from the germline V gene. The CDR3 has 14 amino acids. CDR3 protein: CVSSPTGLLYEQYF. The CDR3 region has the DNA TGTGTCAGCTCACCAACGGGACTCCTCTACGAGCAGTACTTC.

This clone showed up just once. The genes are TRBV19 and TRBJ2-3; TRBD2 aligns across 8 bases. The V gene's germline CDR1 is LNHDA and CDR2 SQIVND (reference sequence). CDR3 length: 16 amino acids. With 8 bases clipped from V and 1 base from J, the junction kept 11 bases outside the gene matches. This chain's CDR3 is CASSSLTSVGTDTQYF. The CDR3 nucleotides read TGTGCCAGTTCCTCTCTGACTAGCGTCGGCACAGATACGCAGTATTTT.

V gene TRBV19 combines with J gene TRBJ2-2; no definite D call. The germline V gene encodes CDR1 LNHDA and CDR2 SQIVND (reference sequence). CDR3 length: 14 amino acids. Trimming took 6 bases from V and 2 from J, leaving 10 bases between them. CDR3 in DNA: TGTGCCAGTAGACAGACGATTAACACCGGGGAGCTGTTTTTT. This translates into CASRQTINTGELFF.